This T cell receptor (beta chain) stems from a study of blood T cell repertoires in COVID-19. Study at large: Italy, Spain and the United States were the sources of the convalescent and acute COVID-19 samples.

Germline loops: CDR1 MNHNY, CDR2 SVGAGI (reference sequence). Trimming left V 6 bases short and J 5 bases short, with 13 bases between. There are 13 residues in the CDR3. The protocol was immunoSEQ multiplex PCR, while the TCRdb copy is restricted to in-frame clones and leaves out a portion. The sample includes approximately 300,000 clones, 85% seen only once; the top ten take 1.9%. Living in roughly 23 US areas, the participants were between 18 and 89 years of age. The chain couples TRBV6-6 to TRBJ2-5, with D uncertain. The origin of this receptor is a woman aged 30 to 39 who had been exposed to COVID-19. Source material: PBMCs or T cells enriched from blood (not recorded which). The CDR3, as DNA: TGTGCCAGCAGCCAAAGACTGATCGAGACCCAGTACTTC. This gives the protein CASSQRLIETQYF.